These T cell receptor beta chains were read from a single sample in a study of OX40 agonist ivuxolimab in advanced cancers. Measured with immunoSEQ multiplex PCR; TCRdb has only the in-frame clones, and not every one. The table lists 60,000 to 70,000 clones, around 90% of them singletons. The sequences come from CD4+ or CD8+ T cells sorted from blood, collected in a trial of the OX40 agonist ivuxolimab. The receptors stem from an adult with an advanced solid tumor such as melanoma, head and neck, liver or kidney cancer. The CDR3 runs from the conserved cysteine through the conserved F or W. A D gene is named only where the DNA matches it firmly. Size is stated for part of the rows, as once, few or many counts, or as a class when the clone is expanded.

>-|-|TRBJ1-1|TRBV29-1
CSVGSRDLLEAFF
TGCAGCGTTGGTAGTCGGGATTTACTTGAAGCTTTCTTT
>-|few|TRBJ1-5|TRBV15
CATSKDSSNQPQHF
TGTGCCACCAGCAAGGACAGTAGCAATCAGCCCCAGCATTTT
>TRBD2|few|TRBJ2-7|TRBV19
CASSTLAGESLLGEQYF
TGTGCCAGTAGTACCCTAGCGGGAGAGAGTTTGTTGGGCGAGCAGTACTTC
>-|-|TRBJ2-1|TRBV2
CASSARSNEQFF
TGTGCCAGCAGTGCCAGGTCCAATGAGCAGTTCTTC
>-|-|TRBJ2-1|TRBV2
CASSEGPLRAVGDEQFF
TGTGCCAGCAGTGAAGGGCCTCTCCGCGCCGTCGGGGATGAGCAGTTCTTC
>TRBD1|-|TRBJ1-5|TRBV7-9
CASSSGTGGNQPQHF
TGTGCCAGCAGCTCAGGGACAGGCGGCAATCAGCCCCAGCATTTT
>TRBD2|-|TRBJ2-1|TRBV4-3
CASSQAGGLRANEQFF
TGCGCCAGCAGCCAAGCGGGGGGGCTACGGGCCAATGAGCAGTTCTTC
>-|-|TRBJ1-1|TRBV15
CATSRGGAGTEAFF
TGTGCCACCAGCAGAGGGGGCGCGGGCACTGAAGCTTTCTTT
>-|-|TRBJ2-7|TRBV7-9
CASSLRTETYEQYF
TGTGCCAGCAGCTTAAGGACGGAGACCTACGAGCAGTACTTC
>TRBD2|once|TRBJ2-1|TRBV10-3
CAIKGTSGTYNEQFF
TGTGCCATCAAGGGGACTAGCGGGACCTACAATGAGCAGTTCTTC
>-|-|TRBJ2-2|TRBV5-1
CASSFGAGRTGELFF
TGCGCCAGCAGCTTCGGGGCAGGGAGGACCGGGGAGCTGTTTTTT
>-|few|TRBJ2-3|TRBV7-8
CASSLVGVMDTQYF
TGTGCCAGCAGCTTAGTGGGAGTTATGGATACGCAGTATTTT
>-|once|TRBJ1-6|TRBV6-1
CASSPTGSPLHF
TGTGCCAGCAGTCCCACAGGGTCACCCCTCCACTTT
>TRBD1|-|TRBJ2-7|TRBV11-2
CASSPDRAYEQYF
TGTGCCAGCAGCCCGGACAGGGCCTACGAGCAGTACTTC
>TRBD1|-|TRBJ1-2|TRBV5-6
CASSGIQGNYGYTF
TGTGCCAGCAGCGGAATACAGGGGAACTATGGCTACACCTTC
>TRBD2|-|TRBJ2-1|TRBV6-6
CASRGLAEVGEQFF
TGTGCCAGCAGAGGACTAGCGGAGGTGGGTGAGCAGTTCTTC
>-|-|TRBJ2-3|TRBV5-1
CASSLVSGQSTDTQYF
TGCGCCAGCAGCTTGGTGTCAGGACAGAGCACAGATACGCAGTATTTT
>-|-|TRBJ2-7|TRBV7-8
CASSLGRSGSIEQYF
TGTGCCAGCAGCTTAGGGCGTAGTGGCTCGATCGAGCAGTACTTC
>-|-|TRBJ2-1|TRBV30
CAWQGFYNEQFF
TGTGCCTGGCAGGGGTTTTACAATGAGCAGTTCTTC
>TRBD1|once|TRBJ1-2|TRBV19
CASSIDRTGAGYTF
TGTGCCAGTAGTATAGATAGGACAGGGGCCGGCTACACCTTC
>-|once|TRBJ1-5|TRBV6-5
CASSYRQNNQPQHF
TGTGCCAGCAGTTACAGGCAGAACAATCAGCCCCAGCATTTT
>TRBD1|-|TRBJ1-6|TRBV6-5
CASSPTGGSSPLHF
TGTGCCAGCAGCCCGACAGGGGGGTCTTCACCCCTCCACTTT
>-|-|TRBJ1-5|TRBV21-1
CASSRPSNQPQHF
TGTGCCAGCAGCAGGCCAAGCAATCAGCCCCAGCATTTT
>TRBD1|-|TRBJ2-3|TRBV5-4
CASSLGGQGGGTDTQYF
TGTGCCAGCAGCTTGGGGGGACAGGGCGGGGGCACAGATACGCAGTATTTT
>TRBD1|-|TRBJ2-5|TRBV18
CASSKGGGETQYF
TGTGCCAGCTCAAAAGGGGGCGGCGAGACCCAGTACTTC
>TRBD1|-|TRBJ2-6|TRBV7-2
CASSLVGQHSGANVLTF
TGTGCCAGCAGCTTAGTGGGACAGCACTCTGGGGCCAACGTCCTGACTTTC
>-|-|TRBJ1-4|TRBV6-1
CASSEWSGAVEKLFF
TGTGCCAGCAGTGAATGGTCCGGGGCGGTTGAAAAACTGTTTTTT
>-|once|TRBJ2-5|TRBV7-9
CASSFRSEWGRGLQETQYF
TGTGCCAGCAGCTTCCGGTCCGAGTGGGGCAGGGGTCTCCAAGAGACCCAGTACTTC
>-|-|TRBJ1-6|TRBV13
CASSLGQGMGNSPLHF
TGTGCCAGCAGCTTAGGACAGGGTATGGGTAATTCACCCCTCCACTTT
>TRBD2|-|TRBJ2-7|TRBV6-1
CASSARGPGRTSGSSHEQYF
TGTGCCAGCAGTGCAAGAGGGCCTGGTAGGACTAGCGGGAGTTCCCACGAGCAGTACTTC
>TRBD1|once|TRBJ1-5|TRBV11-1
CASSVGTGDGNQPQHF
TGTGCCAGCAGCGTAGGGACAGGGGATGGGAATCAGCCCCAGCATTTT
>-|-|TRBJ1-3|TRBV30
CAWSGRGGNTIYF
TGTGCCTGGAGTGGGAGGGGTGGAAACACCATATATTTT